This TCR beta chain was recorded in a study of neoadjuvant anti-PD-1 for oral cavity cancer. Study background: Before surgery, most patients got three to four biweekly 3 mg/kg nivolumab doses.

Time point indicated: after neoadjuvant nivolumab, at surgical resection. Stage II-IVA oral cavity squamous cell carcinoma was new and untreated by systemic or radiation therapy. With respect to this clone: Its antigen is not known.

In germline, CDR1 is SGHTA, CDR2 FQGTGA. With 3 bases clipped from V and 5 bases from J, the junction kept 2 bases outside the gene matches. The CDR3 sequence is 13 residues long. Whole-study results and caveats: Only a few patients per response group were TCR-analyzed; validation needed.

Assay: immunoSEQ multiplex PCR; the TCRdb copy retains only in-frame clones and omits some. The table has about 14,000 clones, about 74% seen once. Source: PBMCs, taken after nivolumab (anti-PD-1) treatment. This sequence originates from a person aged 40 to 85 with oral cavity squamous cell carcinoma. The J gene is TRBJ2-7, the V gene TRBV7-3; 9 nucleotides align to TRBD1. CDR3: CASSFGTGNEQYF. CDR3 sequence (DNA): TGTGCCAGCAGCTTTGGGACAGGGAACGAGCAGTACTTC.